The clone carrying this T cell receptor beta chain was recorded a few times. Its cognate antigen is unknown. Other DNA sequences in this sample translate to the same CDR3. The PCR used 60 Vbeta and 13 Jbeta primers. Method: immunoSEQ multiplex PCR; TCRdb's copy keeps in-frame clones and lacks some. The data contain tens of thousands of clones, 72% of them seen just once; the ten biggest clones take up 9.5% to 13%. This record comes from a study of cytomegalovirus exposure and HLA in healthy donors. Regarding the study as a whole: Previous analysis showed most TCR beta V segments were productive about 90% or about 30% of the time.

The CDR3 extends over 14 amino acids. Germline-derived CDR1 and CDR2 are SQVTM and ANQGSEA. With V trimmed by 6 bases and J by 0 bases, 7 bases remained unmatched. The sequence was obtained from a woman aged 40 to 50 in good health and CMV-seropositive. The sequenced sample was PBMCs. The gene calls are TRBV29-1 and TRBJ1-1, with 7 bases aligning to TRBD1. CDR3 protein: CSVRTGTMNTEAFF. CDR3 coding DNA: TGCAGCGTCCGGACAGGTACGATGAACACTGAAGCTTTCTTT.